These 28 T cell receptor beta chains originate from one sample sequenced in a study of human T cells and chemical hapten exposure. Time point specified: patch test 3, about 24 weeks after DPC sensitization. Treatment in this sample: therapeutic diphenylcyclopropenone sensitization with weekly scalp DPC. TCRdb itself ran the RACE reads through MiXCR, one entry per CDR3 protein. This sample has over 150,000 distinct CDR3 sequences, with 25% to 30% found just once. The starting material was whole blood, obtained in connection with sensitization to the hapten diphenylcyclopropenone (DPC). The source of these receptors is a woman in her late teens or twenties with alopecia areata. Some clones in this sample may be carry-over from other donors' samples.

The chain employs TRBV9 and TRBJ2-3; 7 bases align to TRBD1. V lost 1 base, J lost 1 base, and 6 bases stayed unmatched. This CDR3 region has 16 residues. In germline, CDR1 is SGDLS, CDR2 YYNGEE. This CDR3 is CASSVSNRGGTDTQYF. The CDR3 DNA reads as TGTGCCAGCAGCGTATCCAACAGGGGAGGCACAGATACGCAGTATTTT.

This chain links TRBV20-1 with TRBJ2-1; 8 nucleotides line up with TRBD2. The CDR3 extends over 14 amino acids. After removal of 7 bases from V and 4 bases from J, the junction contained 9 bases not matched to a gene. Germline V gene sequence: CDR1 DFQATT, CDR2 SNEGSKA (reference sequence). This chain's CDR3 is CSGVRGGTYNEQFF. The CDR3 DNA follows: TGCAGTGGGGTTCGGGGGGGCACGTACAATGAGCAGTTCTTC.

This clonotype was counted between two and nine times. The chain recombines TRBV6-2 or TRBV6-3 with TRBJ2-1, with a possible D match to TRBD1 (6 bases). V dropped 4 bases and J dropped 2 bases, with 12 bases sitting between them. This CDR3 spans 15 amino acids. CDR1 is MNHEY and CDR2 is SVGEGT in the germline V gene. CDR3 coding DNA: TGTGCCAGCAGTTCCTTGACAGGAACCTACAATGAGCAGTTCTTC. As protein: CASSSLTGTYNEQFF.

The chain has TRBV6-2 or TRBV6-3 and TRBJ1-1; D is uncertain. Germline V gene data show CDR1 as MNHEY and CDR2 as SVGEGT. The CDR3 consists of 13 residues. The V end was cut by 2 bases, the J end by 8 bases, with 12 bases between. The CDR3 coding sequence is TGTGCCAGCAGTTACGGAGGTGTACCCGAAGCTTTCTTT. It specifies CASSYGGVPEAFF.

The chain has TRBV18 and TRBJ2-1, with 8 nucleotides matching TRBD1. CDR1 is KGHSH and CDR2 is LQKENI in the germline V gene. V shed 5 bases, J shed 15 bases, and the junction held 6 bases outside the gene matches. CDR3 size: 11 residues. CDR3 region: CASSAGQGLFF. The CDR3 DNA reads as TGTGCCAGCTCAGCAGGACAGGGTCTGTTCTTC.

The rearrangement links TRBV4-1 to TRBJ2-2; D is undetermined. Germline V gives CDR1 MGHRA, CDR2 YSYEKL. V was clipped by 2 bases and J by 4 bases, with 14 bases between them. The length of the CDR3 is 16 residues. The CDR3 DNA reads TGCGCCAGCAGCCAATCGAGGCCGGGTGCCACCGGGGAGCTGTTTTTT. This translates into CASSQSRPGATGELFF.

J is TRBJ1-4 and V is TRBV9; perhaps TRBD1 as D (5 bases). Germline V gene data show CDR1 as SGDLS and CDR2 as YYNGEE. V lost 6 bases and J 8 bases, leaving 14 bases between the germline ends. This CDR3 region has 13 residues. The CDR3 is CASTRDVGEKLFF. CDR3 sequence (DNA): TGTGCCAGCACCAGGGACGTGGGGGAAAAACTGTTTTTT.

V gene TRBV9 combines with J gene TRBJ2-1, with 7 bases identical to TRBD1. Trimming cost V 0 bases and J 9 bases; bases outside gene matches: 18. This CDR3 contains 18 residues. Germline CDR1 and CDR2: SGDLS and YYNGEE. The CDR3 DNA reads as TGTGCCAGCAGCGTAGCCGTATCGGGACAGCGCCTTGTTGGTGAGCAGTTCTTC. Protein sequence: CASSVAVSGQRLVGEQFF.

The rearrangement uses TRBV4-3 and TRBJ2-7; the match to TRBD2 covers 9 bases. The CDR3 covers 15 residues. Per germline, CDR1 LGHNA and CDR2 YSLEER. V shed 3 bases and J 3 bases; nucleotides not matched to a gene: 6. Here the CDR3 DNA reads TGCGCCAGCAGCCACCGGGTAGCGGGGGTCTACGAGCAGTACTTC. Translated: CASSHRVAGVYEQYF.

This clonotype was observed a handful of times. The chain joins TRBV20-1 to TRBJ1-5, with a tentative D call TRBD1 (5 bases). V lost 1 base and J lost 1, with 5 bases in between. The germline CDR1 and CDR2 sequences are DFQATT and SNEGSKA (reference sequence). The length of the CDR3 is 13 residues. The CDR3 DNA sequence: TGCAGTGCTAGAGGGGGGAGCAATCAGCCCCAGCATTTT. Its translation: CSARGGSNQPQHF.

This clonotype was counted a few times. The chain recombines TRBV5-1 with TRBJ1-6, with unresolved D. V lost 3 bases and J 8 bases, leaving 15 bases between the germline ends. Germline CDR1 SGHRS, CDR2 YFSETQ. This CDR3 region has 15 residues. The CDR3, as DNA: TGCGCCAGCAGCTCCTCGCGGACTCCGCATTCACCCCTCCACTTT. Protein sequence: CASSSSRTPHSPLHF. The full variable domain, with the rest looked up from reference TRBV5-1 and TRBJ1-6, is KAGVTQTPRYLIKTRGQQVTLSCSPISGHRSVSWYQQTPGQGLQFLFEYFSETQRNKGNFPGRFSGRQFSNSRSEMNVSTLELGDSALYLCASSSSRTPHSPLHFGNGTRLTVT.

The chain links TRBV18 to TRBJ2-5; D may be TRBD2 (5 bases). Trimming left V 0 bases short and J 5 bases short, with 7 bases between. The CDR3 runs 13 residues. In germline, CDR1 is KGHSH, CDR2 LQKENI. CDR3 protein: CASSPPGSETQYF. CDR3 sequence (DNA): TGTGCCAGCTCACCACCGGGGAGCGAGACCCAGTACTTC. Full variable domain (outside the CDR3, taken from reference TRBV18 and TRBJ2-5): NAGVMQNPRHLVRRRGQEARLRCSPMKGHSHVYWYRQLPEEGLKFMVYLQKENIIDESGMPKERFSAEFPKEGPSILRIQQVVRGDSAAYFCASSPPGSETQYFGPGTRLLVL.

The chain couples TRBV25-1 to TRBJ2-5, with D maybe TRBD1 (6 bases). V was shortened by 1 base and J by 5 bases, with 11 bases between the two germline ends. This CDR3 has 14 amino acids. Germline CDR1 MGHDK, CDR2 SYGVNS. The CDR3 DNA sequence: TGTGCCAGCAGTGAATCCAGGGGTGACGAGACCCAGTACTTC. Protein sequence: CASSESRGDETQYF. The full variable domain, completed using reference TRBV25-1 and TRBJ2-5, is EADIYQTPRYLVIGTGKKITLECSQTMGHDKMYWYQQDPGMELHLIHYSYGVNSTEKGDLSSESTVSRIRTEHFPLTLESARPSHTSQYLCASSESRGDETQYFGPGTRLLVL.

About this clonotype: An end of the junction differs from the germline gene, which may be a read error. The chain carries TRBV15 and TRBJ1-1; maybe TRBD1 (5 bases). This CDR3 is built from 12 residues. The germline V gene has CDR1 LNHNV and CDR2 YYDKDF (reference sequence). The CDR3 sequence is CATSRDDSPYTW. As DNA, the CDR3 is TGTGCCACCAGCAGAGACGACAGCCCTTATACCTGG. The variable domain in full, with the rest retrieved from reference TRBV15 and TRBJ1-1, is DAMVIQNPRYQVTQFGKPVTLSCSQTLNHNVMYWYQQKSSQAPKLLFHYYDKDFNNEADTPDNFQSRRPNTSFCFLDIRSPGLGDTAMYLCATSRDDSPYTWGQGTRLTVV.

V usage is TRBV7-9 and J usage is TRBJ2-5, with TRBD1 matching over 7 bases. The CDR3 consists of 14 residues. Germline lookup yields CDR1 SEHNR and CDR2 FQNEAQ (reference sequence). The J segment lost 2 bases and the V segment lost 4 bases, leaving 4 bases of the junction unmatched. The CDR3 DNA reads TGTGCCAGCAGCTCTGGACAGGAGCAAGAGACCCAGTACTTC. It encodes CASSSGQEQETQYF.

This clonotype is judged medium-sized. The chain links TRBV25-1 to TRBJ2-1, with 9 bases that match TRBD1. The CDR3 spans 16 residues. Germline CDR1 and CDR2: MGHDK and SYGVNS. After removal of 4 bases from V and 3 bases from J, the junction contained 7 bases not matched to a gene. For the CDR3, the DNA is TGTGCCAGCAGTGGCCCGGACAGGGGAAGCTACAATGAGCAGTTCTTC. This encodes CASSGPDRGSYNEQFF.

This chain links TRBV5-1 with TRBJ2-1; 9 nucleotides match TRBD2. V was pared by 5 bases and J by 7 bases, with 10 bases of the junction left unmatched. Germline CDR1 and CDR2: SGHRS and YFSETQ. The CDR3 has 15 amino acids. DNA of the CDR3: TGCGCCAGCAGTTACGCGGGGGGGCCGGAGAATGAGCAGTTCTTC. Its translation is CASSYAGGPENEQFF. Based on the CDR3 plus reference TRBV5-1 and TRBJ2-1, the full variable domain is KAGVTQTPRYLIKTRGQQVTLSCSPISGHRSVSWYQQTPGQGLQFLFEYFSETQRNKGNFPGRFSGRQFSNSRSEMNVSTLELGDSALYLCASSYAGGPENEQFFGPGTRLTVL.

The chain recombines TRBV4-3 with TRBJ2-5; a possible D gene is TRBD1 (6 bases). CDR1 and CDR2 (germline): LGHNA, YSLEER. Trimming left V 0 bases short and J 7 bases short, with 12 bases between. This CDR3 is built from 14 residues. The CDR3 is CASSQDTIRGTQYF. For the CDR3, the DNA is TGCGCCAGCAGCCAAGACACAATCAGGGGGACCCAGTACTTC.

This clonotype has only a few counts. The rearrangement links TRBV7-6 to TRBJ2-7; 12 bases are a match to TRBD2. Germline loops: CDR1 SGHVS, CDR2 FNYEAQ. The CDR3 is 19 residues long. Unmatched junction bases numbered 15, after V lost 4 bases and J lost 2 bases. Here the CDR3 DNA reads TGTGCCAGCAGCTCAACCCTTAGTCTAGCGGGAGGGCCTGCCTACGAGCAGTACTTC. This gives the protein CASSSTLSLAGGPAYEQYF.

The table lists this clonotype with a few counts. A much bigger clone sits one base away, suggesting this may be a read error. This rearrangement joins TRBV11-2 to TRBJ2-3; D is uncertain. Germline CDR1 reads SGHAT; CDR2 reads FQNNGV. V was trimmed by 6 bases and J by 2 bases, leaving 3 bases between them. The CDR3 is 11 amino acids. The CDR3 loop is CASRSTDTQYF. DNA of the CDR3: TGTGCCAGCAGGTCCACAGATACGCAGTATTTT. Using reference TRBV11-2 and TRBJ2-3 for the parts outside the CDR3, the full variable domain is EAGVAQSPRYKIIEKRQSVAFWCNPISGHATLYWYQQILGQGPKLLIQFQNNGVVDDSQLPKDRFSAERLKGVDSTLKIQPAKLEDSAVYLCASRSTDTQYFGPGTRLTVL.

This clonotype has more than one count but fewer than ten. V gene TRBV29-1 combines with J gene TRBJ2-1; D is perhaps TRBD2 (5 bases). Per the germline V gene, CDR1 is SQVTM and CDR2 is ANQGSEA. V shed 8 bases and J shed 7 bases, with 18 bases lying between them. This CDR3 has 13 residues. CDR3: CSLIWGSGNEQFF. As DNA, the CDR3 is TGCAGCCTAATCTGGGGATCGGGGAATGAGCAGTTCTTC.

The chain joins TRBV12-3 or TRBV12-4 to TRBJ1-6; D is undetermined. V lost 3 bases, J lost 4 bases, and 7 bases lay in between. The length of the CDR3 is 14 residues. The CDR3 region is CASSFSPYNSPLHF. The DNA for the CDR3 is TGTGCCAGCAGTTTCTCCCCTTATAATTCACCCCTCCACTTT.

DNA for the CDR3: TGCGCCAGCAGCTTTAGGACAGGGGGCACAGATACGCAGTATTTT. Amino acid sequence: CASSFRTGGTDTQYF. The rearrangement links TRBV5-1 to TRBJ2-3; 9 bases are a match to TRBD1. The junction had 2 bases not matched to a gene; V was cut back by 2 bases and J by 1 base. This CDR3 has 15 residues. Germline V gene sequence: CDR1 SGHRS, CDR2 YFSETQ.

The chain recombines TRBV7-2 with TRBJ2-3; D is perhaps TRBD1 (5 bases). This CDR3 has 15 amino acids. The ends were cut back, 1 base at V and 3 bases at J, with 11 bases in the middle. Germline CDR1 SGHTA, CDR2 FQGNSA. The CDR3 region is CASSLDPGKTDTQYF. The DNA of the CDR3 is TGTGCCAGCAGCTTAGATCCAGGGAAAACAGATACGCAGTATTTT.

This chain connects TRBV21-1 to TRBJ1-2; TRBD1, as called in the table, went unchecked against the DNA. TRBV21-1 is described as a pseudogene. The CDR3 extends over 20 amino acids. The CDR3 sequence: CASSKGRDRGGSTTNYGYTF. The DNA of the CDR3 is TGTGCCAGCAGCAAAGGGAGGGACAGGGGAGGTAGTACAACTAACTATGGCTACACCTTC.

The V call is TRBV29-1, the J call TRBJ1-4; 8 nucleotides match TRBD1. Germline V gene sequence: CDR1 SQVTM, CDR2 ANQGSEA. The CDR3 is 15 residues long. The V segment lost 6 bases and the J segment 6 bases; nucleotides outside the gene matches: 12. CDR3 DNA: TGCAGCGTCCGGGACAGGCCCCTAGGGGATGAAAAACTGTTTTTT. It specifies CSVRDRPLGDEKLFF.

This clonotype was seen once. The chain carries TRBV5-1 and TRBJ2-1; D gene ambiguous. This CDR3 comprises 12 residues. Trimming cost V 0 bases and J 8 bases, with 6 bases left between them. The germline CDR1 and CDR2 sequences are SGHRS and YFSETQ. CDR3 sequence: CASSLAFDEQFF. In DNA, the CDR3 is TGCGCCAGCAGCTTGGCCTTTGATGAGCAGTTCTTC.

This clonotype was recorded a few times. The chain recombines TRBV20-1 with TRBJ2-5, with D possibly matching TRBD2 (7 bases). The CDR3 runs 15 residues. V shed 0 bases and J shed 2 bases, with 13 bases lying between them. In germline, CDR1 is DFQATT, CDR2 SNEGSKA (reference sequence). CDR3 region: CSARDGAGAQETQYF. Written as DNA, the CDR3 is TGCAGTGCTAGAGATGGGGCGGGGGCTCAAGAGACCCAGTACTTC.